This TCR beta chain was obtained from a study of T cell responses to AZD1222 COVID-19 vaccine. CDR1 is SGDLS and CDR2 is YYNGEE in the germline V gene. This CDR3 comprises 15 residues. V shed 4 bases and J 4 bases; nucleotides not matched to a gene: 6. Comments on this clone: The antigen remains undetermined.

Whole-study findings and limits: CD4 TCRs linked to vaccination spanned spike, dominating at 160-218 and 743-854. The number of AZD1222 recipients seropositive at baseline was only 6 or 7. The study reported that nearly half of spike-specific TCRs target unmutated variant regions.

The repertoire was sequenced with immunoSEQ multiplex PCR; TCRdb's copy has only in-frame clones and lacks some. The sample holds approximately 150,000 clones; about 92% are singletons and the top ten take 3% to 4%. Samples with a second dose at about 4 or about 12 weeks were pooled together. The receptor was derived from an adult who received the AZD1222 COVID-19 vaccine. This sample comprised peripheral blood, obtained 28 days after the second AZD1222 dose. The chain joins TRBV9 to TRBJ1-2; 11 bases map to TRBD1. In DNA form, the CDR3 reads TGTGCCAGCAGCCCCGGGACAGGGGGATCCTATGGCTACACCTTC. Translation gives CASSPGTGGSYGYTF. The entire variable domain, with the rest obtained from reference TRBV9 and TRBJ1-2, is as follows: DSGVTQTPKHLITATGQRVTLRCSPRSGDLSVYWYQQSLDQGLQFLIQYYNGEERAKGNILERFSAQQFPDLHSELNLSSLELGDSALYFCASSPGTGGSYGYTFGSGTRLTVV.